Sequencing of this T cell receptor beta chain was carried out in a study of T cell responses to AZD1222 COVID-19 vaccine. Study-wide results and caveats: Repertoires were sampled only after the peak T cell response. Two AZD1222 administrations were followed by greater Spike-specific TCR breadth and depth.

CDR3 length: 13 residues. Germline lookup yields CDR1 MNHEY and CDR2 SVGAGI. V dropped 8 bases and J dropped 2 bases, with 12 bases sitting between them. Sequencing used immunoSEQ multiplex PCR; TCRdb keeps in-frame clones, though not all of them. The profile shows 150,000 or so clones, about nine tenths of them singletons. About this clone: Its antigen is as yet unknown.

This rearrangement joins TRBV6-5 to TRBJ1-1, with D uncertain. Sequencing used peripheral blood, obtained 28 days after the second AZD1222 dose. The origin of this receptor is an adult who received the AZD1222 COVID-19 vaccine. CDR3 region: CASQTRANTEAFF. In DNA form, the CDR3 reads TGTGCCAGCCAGACACGCGCAAACACTGAAGCTTTCTTT.